These 4 T cell receptor beta chains were all obtained from the same sample, sequenced in a study of regulatory T cells in long-lasting Graves disease. The time point is: newly diagnosed GD, antithyroid drugs for less than 3 months. PBMCs provided the RNA from which the TCR library was made. The TCR beta library used iRepertoire HTBI primers with Arm-PCR amplification of CDR3. TCRdb reanalysed the multiplex PCR reads using MiXCR and keeps one entry per CDR3 protein. This table has 580,000 or so distinct CDR3 sequences, about 16% appearing once. These sequences were also reported in another study, on T cells in Graves' hyperthyroidism and ophthalmopathy.

The sequencing here drew on peripheral blood mononuclear cells (PBMCs), taken at new diagnosis, from a patient treated with antithyroid drugs. These TCRs come from a man between 18 and 29 years old with Graves disease.

This rearrangement joins TRBV20-1 to TRBJ2-1; D is unresolved. Germline CDR1 is DFQATT and CDR2 is SNEGSKA (reference sequence). CDR3 size: 12 residues. V lost 7 bases to trimming and J lost 10 bases, with 17 bases between them. The CDR3 here is CSVKKGIDEQFF. The DNA for the CDR3 is TGCAGTGTCAAGAAGGGTATCGACGAGCAGTTCTTC.

This clonotype was seen repeatedly, ten times or more. V and J are TRBV20-1 and TRBJ1-3; the D is unclear. Trimming took off 0 bases at V and 2 bases at J, with 2 bases between the two ends. The CDR3 extends over 12 amino acids. Germline V gene lookup returns CDR1 DFQATT and CDR2 SNEGSKA (reference sequence). The CDR3 region is CSARETGNTIYF. The CDR3, as DNA: TGCAGTGCTAGAGAAACTGGAAACACCATATATTTT.

The rearrangement links TRBV20-1 to TRBJ1-1; 11 positions agree with TRBD1. The ends lost 1 base at V and 3 bases at J; junction bases unmatched: 7. Germline values: CDR1 DFQATT, CDR2 SNEGSKA (reference sequence). This CDR3 region has 16 residues. CDR3 in amino acids: CSARGYGQGADTEAFF. CDR3 sequence (DNA): TGCAGTGCTAGAGGTTATGGACAGGGGGCGGACACTGAAGCTTTCTTT.

The J gene is TRBJ1-2, the V gene TRBV6-1; D is unresolved. From germline, CDR1 is MNHNS and CDR2 SASEGT. The germline V and J ends were trimmed by 2 bases and 7 bases, with 14 bases remaining between them. CDR3 length: 14 residues. As DNA, the CDR3 is TGTGCCAGCAGTGAAACGGGCACGATACTTGGCTACACCTTC. Its translation: CASSETGTILGYTF.